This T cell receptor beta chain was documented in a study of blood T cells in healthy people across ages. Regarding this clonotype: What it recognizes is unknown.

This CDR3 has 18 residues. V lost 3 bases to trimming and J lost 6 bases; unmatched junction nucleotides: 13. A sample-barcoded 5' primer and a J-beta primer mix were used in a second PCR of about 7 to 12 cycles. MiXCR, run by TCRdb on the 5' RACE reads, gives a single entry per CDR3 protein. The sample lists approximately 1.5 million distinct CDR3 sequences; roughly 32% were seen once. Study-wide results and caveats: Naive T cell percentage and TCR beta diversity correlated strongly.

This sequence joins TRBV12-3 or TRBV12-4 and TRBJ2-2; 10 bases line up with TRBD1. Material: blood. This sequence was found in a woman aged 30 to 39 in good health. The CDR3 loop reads CASSFQNGQGVGAGELFF. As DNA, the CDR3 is TGTGCCAGCAGTTTTCAAAATGGACAGGGGGTAGGGGCCGGGGAGCTGTTTTTT.